Included here is one T cell receptor (beta chain) sequence, with context. As yet, its antigen is unknown. At one of its ends the junction is not consistent with the germline gene, which may arise from a read error. CDR3 length: 12 residues. In germline, CDR1 is MNHEY, CDR2 SVGAGI. The sample belongs to a study of radiotherapy plus CTLA-4 blockade in lung cancer. The protocol was immunoSEQ multiplex PCR, while the TCRdb copy is restricted to in-frame clones and leaves out a portion. This table has roughly 32,000 clones, 60% to 75% appearing once. Regarding the study as a whole: Response, reportedly, was best predicted by interferon-beta along with early blood T cell clone dynamics. In blood, after radiotherapy plus ipilimumab, tumor-derived TCR clones expanded.

The chain employs TRBV6-5 and TRBJ2-7; D call uncertain. The source is a human donor with non-small cell lung cancer who had stable disease on radiotherapy plus ipilimumab. The source material was peripheral blood, sampled from a patient treated with radiotherapy plus ipilimumab. The CDR3 sequence: CAGSYLHYEQYF. CDR3 DNA: TGTGCCGGCAGTTACCTCCACTACGAGCAGTACTTC.